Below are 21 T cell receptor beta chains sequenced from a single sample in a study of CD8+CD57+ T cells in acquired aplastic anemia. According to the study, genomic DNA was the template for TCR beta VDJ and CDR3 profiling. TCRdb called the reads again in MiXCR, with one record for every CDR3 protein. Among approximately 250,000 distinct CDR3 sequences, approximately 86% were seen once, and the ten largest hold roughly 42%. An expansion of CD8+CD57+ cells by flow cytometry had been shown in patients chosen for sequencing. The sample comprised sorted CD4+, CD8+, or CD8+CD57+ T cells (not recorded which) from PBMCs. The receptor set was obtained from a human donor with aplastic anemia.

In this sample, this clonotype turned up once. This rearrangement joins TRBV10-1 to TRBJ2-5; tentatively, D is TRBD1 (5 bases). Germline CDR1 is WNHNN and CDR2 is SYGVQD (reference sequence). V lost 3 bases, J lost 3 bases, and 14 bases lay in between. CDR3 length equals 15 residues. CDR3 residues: CASSDITDKKETQYF. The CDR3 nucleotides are TGCGCCAGCAGTGATATCACGGACAAAAAAGAGACCCAGTACTTC.

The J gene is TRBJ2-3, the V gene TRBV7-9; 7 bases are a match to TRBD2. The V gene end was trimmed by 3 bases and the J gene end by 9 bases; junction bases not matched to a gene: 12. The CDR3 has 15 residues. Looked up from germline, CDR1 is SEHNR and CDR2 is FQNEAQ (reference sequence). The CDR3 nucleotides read TGTGCCAGCAGCTTGGTAGGCGGGAGCGGAGACACGCAGTATTTT. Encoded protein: CASSLVGGSGDTQYF.

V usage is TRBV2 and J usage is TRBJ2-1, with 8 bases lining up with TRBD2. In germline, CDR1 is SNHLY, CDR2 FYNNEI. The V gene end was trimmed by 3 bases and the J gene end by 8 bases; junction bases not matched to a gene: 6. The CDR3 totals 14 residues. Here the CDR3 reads CASSDGGGSDEQFF. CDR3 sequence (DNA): TGTGCCAGCAGTGATGGCGGGGGGAGCGATGAGCAGTTCTTC. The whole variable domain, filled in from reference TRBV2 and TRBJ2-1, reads EPEVTQTPSHQVTQMGQEVILRCVPISNHLYFYWYRQILGQKVEFLVSFYNNEISEKSEIFDDQFSVERPDGSNFTLKIRSTKLEDSAMYFCASSDGGGSDEQFFGPGTRLTVL.

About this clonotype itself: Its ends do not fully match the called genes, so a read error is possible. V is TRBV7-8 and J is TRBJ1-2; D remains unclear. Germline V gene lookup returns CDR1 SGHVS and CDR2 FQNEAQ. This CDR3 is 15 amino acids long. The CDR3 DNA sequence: TGTGCCAGCAGCTTGGGAGAGGGCTCAAACTATGACTACACCTTC. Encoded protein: CASSLGEGSNYDYTF. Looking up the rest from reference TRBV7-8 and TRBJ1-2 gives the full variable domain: GAGVSQSPRYKVAKRGQDVALRCDPISGHVSLFWYQQALGQGPEFLTYFQNEAQLDKSGLPSDRFFAERPEGSVSTLKIQRTQQEDSAVYLCASSLGEGSNYDYTFGSGTRLTVV.

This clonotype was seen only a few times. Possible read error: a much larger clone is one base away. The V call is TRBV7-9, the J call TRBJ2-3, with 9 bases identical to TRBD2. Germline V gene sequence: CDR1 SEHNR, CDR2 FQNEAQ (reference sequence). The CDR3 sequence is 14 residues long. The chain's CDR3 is CASSLERSGGTDEF. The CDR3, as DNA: TGTGCCAGCAGCTTAGAAAGAAGCGGGGGGACCGATGAGTTT.

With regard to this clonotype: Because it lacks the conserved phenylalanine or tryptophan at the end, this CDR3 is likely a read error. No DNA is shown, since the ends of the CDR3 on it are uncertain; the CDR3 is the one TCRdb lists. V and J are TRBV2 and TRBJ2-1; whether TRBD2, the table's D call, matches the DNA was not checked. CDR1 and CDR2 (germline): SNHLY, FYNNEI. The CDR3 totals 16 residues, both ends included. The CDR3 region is CASRQLAGVYNEQFFG.

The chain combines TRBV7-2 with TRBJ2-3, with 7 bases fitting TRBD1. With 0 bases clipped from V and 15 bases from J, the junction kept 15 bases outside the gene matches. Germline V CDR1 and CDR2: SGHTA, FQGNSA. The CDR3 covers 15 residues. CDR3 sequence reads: CASSLAGDRGYFGYF. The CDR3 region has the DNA TGTGCCAGCAGCTTAGCGGGGGACAGAGGGTACTTCGGCTATTTT.

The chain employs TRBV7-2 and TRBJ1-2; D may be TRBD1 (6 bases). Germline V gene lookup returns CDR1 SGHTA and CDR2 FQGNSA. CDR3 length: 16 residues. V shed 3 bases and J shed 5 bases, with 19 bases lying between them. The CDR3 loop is CASSLAGGAVLYGYTF. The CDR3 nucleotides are TGTGCCAGCAGCTTGGCGGGGGGCGCCGTCTTATATGGCTACACCTTC.

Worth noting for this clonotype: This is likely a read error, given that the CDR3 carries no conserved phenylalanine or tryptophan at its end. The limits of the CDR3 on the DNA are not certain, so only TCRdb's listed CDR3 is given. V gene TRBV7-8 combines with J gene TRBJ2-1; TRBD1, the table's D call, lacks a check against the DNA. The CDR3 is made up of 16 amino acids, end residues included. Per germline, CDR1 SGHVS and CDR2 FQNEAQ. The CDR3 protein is CASSLEGGADTQYLVL.

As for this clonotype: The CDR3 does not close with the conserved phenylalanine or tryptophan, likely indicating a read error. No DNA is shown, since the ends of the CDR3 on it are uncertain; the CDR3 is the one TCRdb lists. CDR3: CASSVGSGSPLQY. This chain uses TRBV7-2 with TRBJ1-6. From germline, CDR1 is SGHTA and CDR2 FQGNSA. The CDR3 is 13 residues long, ends included.

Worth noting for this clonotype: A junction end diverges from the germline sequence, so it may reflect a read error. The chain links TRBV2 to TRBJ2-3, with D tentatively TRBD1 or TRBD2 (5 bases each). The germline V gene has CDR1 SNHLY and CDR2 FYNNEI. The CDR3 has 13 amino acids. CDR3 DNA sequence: TGCGCCAGCGGCCACGAAGGCACAGGCACGCAGTATTTT. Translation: CASGHEGTGTQYF. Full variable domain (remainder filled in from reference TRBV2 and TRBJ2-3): EPEVTQTPSHQVTQMGQEVILRCVPISNHLYFYWYRQILGQKVEFLVSFYNNEISEKSEIFDDQFSVERPDGSNFTLKIRSTKLEDSAMYFCASGHEGTGTQYFGPGTRLTVL.

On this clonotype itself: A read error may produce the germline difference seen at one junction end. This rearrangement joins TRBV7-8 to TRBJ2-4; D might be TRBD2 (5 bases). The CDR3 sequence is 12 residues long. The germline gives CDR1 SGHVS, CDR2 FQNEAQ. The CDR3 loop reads CASRGAGSTQSF. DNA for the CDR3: TGTGCCAGCAGAGGAGCTGGGAGCACTCAGTCCTTC.

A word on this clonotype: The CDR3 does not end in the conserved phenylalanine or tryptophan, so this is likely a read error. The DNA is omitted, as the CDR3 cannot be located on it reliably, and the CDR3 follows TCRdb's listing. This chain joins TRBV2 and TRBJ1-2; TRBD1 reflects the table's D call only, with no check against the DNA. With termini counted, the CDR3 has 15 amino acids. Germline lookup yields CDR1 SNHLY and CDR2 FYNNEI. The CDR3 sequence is CASSLAGGADTGYIV.

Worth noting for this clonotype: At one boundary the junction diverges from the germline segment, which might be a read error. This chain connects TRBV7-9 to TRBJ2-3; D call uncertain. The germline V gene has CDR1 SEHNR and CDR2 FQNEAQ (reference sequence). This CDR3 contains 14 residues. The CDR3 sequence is CASSLGPSYEAHVF. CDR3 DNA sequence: TGTGCCAGCAGCTTAGGACCCAGCTACGAGGCGCACGTTTTT.

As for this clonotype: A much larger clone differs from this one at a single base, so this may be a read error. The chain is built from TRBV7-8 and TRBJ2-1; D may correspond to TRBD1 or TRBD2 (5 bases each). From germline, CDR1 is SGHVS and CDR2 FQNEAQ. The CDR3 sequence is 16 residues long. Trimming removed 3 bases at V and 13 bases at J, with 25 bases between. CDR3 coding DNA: TGTGCCAGCAGCTTTCATCCAGACGGGGCAGCCGTTTCCCAGTTCTTC. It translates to CASSFHPDGAAVSQFF.

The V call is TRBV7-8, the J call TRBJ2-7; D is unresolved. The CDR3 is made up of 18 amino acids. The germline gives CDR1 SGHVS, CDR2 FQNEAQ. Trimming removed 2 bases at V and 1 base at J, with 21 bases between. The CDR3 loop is CASSLPADRTAHSYEQYV. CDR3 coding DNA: TGTGCCAGCAGCTTACCTGCAGACCGCACAGCCCATTCCTACGAGCAGTACGTC.

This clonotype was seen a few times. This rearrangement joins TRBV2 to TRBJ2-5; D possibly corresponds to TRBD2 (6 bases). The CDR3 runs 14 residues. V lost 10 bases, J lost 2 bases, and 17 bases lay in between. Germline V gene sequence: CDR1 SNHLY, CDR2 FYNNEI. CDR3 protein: CATGGGSEQETQYF. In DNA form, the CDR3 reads TGTGCCACCGGGGGAGGCAGCGAGCAAGAGACCCAGTACTTC.

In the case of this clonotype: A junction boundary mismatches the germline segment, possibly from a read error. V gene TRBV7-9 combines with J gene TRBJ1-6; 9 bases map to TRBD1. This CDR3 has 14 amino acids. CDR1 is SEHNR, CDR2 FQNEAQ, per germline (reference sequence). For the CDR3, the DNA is TGTGCCGGACAGGGGTATAGGGAGACCCAGCACTTCGGGTTT. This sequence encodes CAGQGYRETQHFGF.

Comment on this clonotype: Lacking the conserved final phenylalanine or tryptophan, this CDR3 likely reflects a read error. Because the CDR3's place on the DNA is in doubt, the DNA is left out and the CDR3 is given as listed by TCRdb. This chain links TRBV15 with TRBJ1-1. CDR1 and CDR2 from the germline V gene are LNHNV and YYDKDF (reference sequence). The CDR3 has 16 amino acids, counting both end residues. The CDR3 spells CASSRGANQDAHCFLP.

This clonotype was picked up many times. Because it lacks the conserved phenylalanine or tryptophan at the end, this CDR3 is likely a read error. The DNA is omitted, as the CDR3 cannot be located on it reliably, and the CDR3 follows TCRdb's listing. The CDR3 sequence: CASSLAGGADYGY. This chain uses TRBV7-2 with TRBJ2-3; the table's D call, TRBD1, was not checked against the DNA. A total of 13 residues make up the CDR3, ends included. Germline V gene lookup returns CDR1 SGHTA and CDR2 FQGNSA.

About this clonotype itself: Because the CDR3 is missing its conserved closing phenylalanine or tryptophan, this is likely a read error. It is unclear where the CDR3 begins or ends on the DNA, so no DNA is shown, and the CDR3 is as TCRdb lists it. The CDR3 here is CASSFHRDGTALS. The rearrangement uses TRBV7-2 and TRBJ2-3; TRBD1, the table's D call, lacks a check against the DNA. The CDR3 adds up to 13 amino acids, both ends counted. Per germline, CDR1 SGHTA and CDR2 FQGNSA.